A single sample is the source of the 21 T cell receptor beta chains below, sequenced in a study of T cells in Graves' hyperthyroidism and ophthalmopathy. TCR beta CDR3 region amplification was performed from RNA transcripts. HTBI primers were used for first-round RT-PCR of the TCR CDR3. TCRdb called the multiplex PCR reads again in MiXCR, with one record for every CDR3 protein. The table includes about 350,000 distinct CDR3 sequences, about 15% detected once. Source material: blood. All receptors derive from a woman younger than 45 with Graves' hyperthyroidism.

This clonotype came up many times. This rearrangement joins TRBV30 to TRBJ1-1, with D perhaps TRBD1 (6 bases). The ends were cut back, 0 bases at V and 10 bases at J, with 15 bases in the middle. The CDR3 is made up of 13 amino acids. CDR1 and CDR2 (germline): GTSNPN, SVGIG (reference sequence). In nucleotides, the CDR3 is TGTGCCTGGAGTGTAGGCCGGGACACGGGAGCTTTCTTT. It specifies CAWSVGRDTGAFF.

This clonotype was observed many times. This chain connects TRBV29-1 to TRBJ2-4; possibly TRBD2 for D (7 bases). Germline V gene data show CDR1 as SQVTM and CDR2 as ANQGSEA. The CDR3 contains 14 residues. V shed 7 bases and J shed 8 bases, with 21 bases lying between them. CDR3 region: CSAYLTGEGDIQYF. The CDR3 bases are TGCAGCGCCTACCTCACGGGGGAGGGGGACATTCAGTACTTC.

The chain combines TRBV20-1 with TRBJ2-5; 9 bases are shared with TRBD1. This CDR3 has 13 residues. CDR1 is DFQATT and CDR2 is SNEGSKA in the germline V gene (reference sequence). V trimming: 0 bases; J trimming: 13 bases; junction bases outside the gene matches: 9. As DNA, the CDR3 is TGCAGTGCTAGAGATAGGGACAGGGATGATTTGTACTTC. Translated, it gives CSARDRDRDDLYF.

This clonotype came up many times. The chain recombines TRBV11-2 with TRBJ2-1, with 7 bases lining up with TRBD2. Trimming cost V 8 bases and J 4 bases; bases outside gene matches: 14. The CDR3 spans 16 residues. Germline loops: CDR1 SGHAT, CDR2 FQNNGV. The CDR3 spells CASRLAGDRLYNEQFF. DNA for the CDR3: TGTGCCAGCCGACTAGCCGGAGACCGCCTATACAATGAGCAGTTCTTC.

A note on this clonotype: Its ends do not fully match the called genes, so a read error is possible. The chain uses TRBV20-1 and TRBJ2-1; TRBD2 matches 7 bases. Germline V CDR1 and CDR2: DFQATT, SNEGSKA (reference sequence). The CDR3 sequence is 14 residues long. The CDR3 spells CSAMRERPYNEQVF. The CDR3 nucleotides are TGCAGTGCTATGCGGGAGAGACCATACAATGAGCAGGTCTTC.

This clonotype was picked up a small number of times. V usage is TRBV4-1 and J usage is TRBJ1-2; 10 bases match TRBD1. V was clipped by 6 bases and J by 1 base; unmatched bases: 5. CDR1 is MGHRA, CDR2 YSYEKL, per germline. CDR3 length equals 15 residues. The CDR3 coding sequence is TGCGCCAGCAGTCCGCGGGACAGGGGTAACTATGGCTACACCTTC. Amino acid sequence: CASSPRDRGNYGYTF.

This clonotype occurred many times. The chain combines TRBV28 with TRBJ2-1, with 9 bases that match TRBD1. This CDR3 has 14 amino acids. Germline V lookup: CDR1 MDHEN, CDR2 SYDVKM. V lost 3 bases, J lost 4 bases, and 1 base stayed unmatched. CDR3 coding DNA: TGTGCCAGCAGTTTGGGGACAGGGTACAATGAGCAGTTCTTC. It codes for CASSLGTGYNEQFF.

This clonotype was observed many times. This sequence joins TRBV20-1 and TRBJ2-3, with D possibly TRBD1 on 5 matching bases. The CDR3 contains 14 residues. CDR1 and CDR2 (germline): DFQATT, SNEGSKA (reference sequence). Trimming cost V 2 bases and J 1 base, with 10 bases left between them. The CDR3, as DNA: TGCAGTGCTAGAATCGGCAGGGGCACAGATACGCAGTATTTT. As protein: CSARIGRGTDTQYF.

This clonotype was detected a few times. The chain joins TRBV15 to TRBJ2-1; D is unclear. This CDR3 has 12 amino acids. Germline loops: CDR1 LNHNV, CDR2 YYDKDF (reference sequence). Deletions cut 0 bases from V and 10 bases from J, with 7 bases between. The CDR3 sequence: CATSRDTEEQFF. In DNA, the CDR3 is TGTGCCACCAGCAGAGATACGGAGGAGCAGTTCTTC.

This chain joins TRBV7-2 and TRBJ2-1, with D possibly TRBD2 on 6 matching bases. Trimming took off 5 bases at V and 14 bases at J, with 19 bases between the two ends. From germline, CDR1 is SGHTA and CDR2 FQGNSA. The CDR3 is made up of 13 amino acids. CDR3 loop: CASSLYDRDSEFF. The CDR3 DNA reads TGTGCCAGCAGCCTCTATGACCGGGACTCGGAGTTCTTC. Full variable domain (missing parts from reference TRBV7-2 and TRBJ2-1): GAGVSQSPSNKVTEKGKDVELRCDPISGHTALYWYRQSLGQGLEFLIYFQGNSAPDKSGLPSDRFSAERTGGSVSTLTIQRTQQEDSAVYLCASSLYDRDSEFFGPGTRLTVL.

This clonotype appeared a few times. CDR3 sequence: CSVSGTGVYEQYF. The CDR3, as DNA: TGCAGCGTTTCCGGGACAGGGGTCTACGAGCAGTACTTC. V gene TRBV29-1 combines with J gene TRBJ2-7; 10 bases align to TRBD1. V trimming: 5 bases; J trimming: 3 bases; junction bases outside the gene matches: 4. This CDR3 contains 13 residues. Germline values: CDR1 SQVTM, CDR2 ANQGSEA.

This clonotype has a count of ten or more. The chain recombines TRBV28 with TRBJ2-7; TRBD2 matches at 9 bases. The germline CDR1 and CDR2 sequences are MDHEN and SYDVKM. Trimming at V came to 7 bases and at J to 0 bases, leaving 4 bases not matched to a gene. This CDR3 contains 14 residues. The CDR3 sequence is CASKQLAGSYEQYF. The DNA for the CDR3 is TGTGCCAGCAAACAACTAGCGGGCTCCTACGAGCAGTACTTC.

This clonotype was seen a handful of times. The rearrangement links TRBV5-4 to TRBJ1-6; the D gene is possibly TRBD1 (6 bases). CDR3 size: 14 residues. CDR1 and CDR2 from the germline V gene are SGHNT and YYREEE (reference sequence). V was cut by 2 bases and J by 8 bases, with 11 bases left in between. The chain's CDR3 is CASSLQGTDSPLHF. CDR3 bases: TGTGCCAGCAGCTTACAGGGCACGGATTCACCCCTCCACTTT. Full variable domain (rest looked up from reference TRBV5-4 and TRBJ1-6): ETGVTQSPTHLIKTRGQQVTLRCSSQSGHNTVSWYQQALGQGPQFIFQYYREEENGRGNFPPRFSGLQFPNYSSELNVNALELDDSALYLCASSLQGTDSPLHFGNGTRLTVT.

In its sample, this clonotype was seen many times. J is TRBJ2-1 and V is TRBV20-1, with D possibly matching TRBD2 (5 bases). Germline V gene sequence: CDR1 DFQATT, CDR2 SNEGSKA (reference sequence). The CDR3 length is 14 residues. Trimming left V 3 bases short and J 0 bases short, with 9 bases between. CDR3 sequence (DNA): TGCAGTGCTAGCCGGCGGGCCTCCTACAATGAGCAGTTCTTC. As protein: CSASRRASYNEQFF.

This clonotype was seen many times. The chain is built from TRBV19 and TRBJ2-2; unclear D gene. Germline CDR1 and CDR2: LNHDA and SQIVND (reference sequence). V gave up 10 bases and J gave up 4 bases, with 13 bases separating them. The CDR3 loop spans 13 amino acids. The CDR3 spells CATPDGFTGELFF. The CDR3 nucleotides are TGTGCCACCCCAGACGGATTCACCGGGGAGCTGTTTTTT.

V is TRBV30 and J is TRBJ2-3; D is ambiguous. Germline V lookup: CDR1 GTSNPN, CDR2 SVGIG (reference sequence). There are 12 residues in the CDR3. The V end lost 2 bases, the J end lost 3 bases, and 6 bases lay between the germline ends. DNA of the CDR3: TGTGCCTGGAGTCCGACAACAGATACGCAGTATTTT. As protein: CAWSPTTDTQYF.

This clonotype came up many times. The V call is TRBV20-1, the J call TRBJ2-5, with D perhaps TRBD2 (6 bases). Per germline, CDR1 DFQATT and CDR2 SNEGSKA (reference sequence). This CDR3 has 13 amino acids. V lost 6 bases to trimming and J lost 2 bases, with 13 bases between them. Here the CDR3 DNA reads TGCAGTGCAGCGGAGGGTGGGCAAGAGACCCAGTACTTC. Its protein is CSAAEGGQETQYF.

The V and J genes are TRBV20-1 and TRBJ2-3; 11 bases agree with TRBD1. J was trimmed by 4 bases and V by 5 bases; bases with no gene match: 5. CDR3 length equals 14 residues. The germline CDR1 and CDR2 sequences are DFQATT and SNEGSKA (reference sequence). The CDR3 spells CSAGDRGGPDTQYF. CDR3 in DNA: TGCAGTGCTGGGGACAGGGGGGGACCAGATACGCAGTATTTT.

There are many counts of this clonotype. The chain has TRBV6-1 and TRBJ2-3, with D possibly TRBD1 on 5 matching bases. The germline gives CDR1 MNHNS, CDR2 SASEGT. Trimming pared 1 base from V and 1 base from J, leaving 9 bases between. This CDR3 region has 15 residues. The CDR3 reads CASSEGSRGTDTQYF. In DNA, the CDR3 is TGTGCCAGCAGTGAAGGGAGCAGGGGCACAGATACGCAGTATTTT.

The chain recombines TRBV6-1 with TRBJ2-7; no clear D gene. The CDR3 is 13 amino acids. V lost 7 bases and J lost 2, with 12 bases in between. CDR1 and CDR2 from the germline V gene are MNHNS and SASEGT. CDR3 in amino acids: CASIGRLPYEQYF. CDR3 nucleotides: TGTGCCAGCATCGGACGGTTACCCTACGAGCAGTACTTC.

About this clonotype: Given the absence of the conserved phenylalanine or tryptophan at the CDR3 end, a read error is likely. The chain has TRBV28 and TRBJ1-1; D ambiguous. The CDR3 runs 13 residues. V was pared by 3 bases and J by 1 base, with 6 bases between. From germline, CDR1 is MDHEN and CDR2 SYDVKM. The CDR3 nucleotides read TGTGCCAGCAGTTTTCGGCAGAACACTGAAGCTTTCTCT. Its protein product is CASSFRQNTEAFS.